This is a list of T cell receptor beta chains from one sample in a study of T cell responses to AZD1222 COVID-19 vaccine. Sequencing used immunoSEQ multiplex PCR; TCRdb keeps in-frame clones, though not all of them. Counted here are tens of thousands of clones, 90% occurring once; the ten biggest clones make up about 2.9%. The sequenced sample was peripheral blood, obtained on day 0 of AZD1222 vaccination. The receptors were sampled from an adult in good health. CDR3s include the opening cysteine and the closing phenylalanine or tryptophan. The D gene is left open where the match is weak. Expanded clones are given a class, and other clones once, few, many or no size at all.

J gene: TRBJ2-2; V gene: TRBV27; clone size: -; D gene: -; CDR3 protein: CASSFTGQNTGELFF; CDR3 DNA: TGTGCCAGCAGTTTTACGGGACAAAACACCGGGGAGCTGTTTTTT
J gene: TRBJ1-5; V gene: TRBV7-2; clone size: -; D gene: -; CDR3 protein: CASSQSGSNQPQHF; CDR3 DNA: TGTGCCAGCAGTCAATCGGGGAGCAATCAGCCCCAGCATTTT
J gene: TRBJ1-1; V gene: TRBV14; clone size: -; D gene: -; CDR3 protein: CASSRQRDLNTEAFF; CDR3 DNA: TGTGCCAGCAGCCGGCAGAGGGACTTGAACACTGAAGCTTTCTTT
J gene: TRBJ1-2; V gene: TRBV2; clone size: -; D gene: -; CDR3 protein: CASKRRQGSYGYTF; CDR3 DNA: TGTGCCAGCAAGAGGCGGCAGGGGTCCTATGGCTACACCTTC
J gene: TRBJ1-5; V gene: TRBV6-5; clone size: few; D gene: TRBD1; CDR3 protein: CASRPDRGYNQPQHF; CDR3 DNA: TGTGCCAGCAGACCGGACAGGGGTTACAATCAGCCCCAGCATTTT
J gene: TRBJ1-6; V gene: TRBV10-3; clone size: -; D gene: -; CDR3 protein: CAISQLNAYNSPLHF; CDR3 DNA: TGTGCCATCAGCCAACTAAACGCCTATAATTCACCCCTCCACTTT
J gene: TRBJ1-2; V gene: TRBV20-1; clone size: -; D gene: -; CDR3 protein: CSARGVGGYTF; CDR3 DNA: TGCAGTGCTAGAGGGGTGGGTGGCTACACCTTC
J gene: TRBJ2-7; V gene: TRBV27; clone size: -; D gene: TRBD1; CDR3 protein: CASSQTGMSYEQYF; CDR3 DNA: TGTGCCAGCAGCCAGACAGGGATGTCCTACGAGCAGTACTTC
J gene: TRBJ2-7; V gene: TRBV18; clone size: -; D gene: -; CDR3 protein: CASSPGSDPYEQYF; CDR3 DNA: TGTGCCAGCTCACCAGGCTCAGATCCCTACGAGCAGTACTTC
J gene: TRBJ1-4; V gene: TRBV6-5; clone size: -; D gene: -; CDR3 protein: CASNALPRGKLFF; CDR3 DNA: TGTGCCAGCAACGCCCTACCCCGTGGAAAACTGTTTTTT
J gene: TRBJ1-6; V gene: TRBV28; clone size: -; D gene: TRBD1; CDR3 protein: CASSPEDRGNSPLHF; CDR3 DNA: TGTGCCAGCAGTCCCGAGGACAGGGGAAATTCACCCCTCCACTTT
J gene: TRBJ1-5; V gene: TRBV3-1/TRBV3-2; clone size: -; D gene: -; CDR3 protein: CASSQEWGRGSNQPQHF; CDR3 DNA: TGTGCCAGCAGCCAAGAGTGGGGCAGGGGAAGCAATCAGCCCCAGCATTTT
J gene: TRBJ2-7; V gene: TRBV12-3/TRBV12-4; clone size: once; D gene: -; CDR3 protein: CASSSQRSYEQYF; CDR3 DNA: TGTGCCAGCAGTTCCCAACGAAGTTACGAGCAGTACTTC
J gene: TRBJ2-1; V gene: TRBV19; clone size: -; D gene: -; CDR3 protein: CASRIHREGNNEQFF; CDR3 DNA: TGTGCCAGCAGGATACACAGGGAGGGGAACAATGAGCAGTTCTTC
J gene: TRBJ2-1; V gene: TRBV28; clone size: -; D gene: -; CDR3 protein: CASSLGGSYNEQFF; CDR3 DNA: TGTGCCAGCAGTTTGGGAGGTTCCTACAATGAGCAGTTCTTC
J gene: TRBJ2-4; V gene: TRBV6-5; clone size: -; D gene: -; CDR3 protein: CASKRGALAKNIQYF; CDR3 DNA: TGTGCCAGCAAAAGGGGGGCCCTAGCCAAAAACATTCAGTACTTC
J gene: TRBJ2-1; V gene: TRBV28; clone size: -; D gene: TRBD2; CDR3 protein: CASRQGLADYNEQFF; CDR3 DNA: TGTGCCAGCAGACAGGGACTAGCGGATTACAATGAGCAGTTCTTC
J gene: TRBJ2-2; V gene: TRBV5-1; clone size: -; D gene: -; CDR3 protein: CASSYVTPNTGELFF; CDR3 DNA: TGCGCCAGCAGCTACGTTACTCCGAACACCGGGGAGCTGTTTTTT
J gene: TRBJ1-3; V gene: TRBV9; clone size: -; D gene: -; CDR3 protein: CASSTSGGSAGNTIYF; CDR3 DNA: TGTGCCAGCAGCACCAGCGGGGGTTCCGCTGGAAACACCATATATTTT
J gene: TRBJ2-1; V gene: TRBV19; clone size: -; D gene: -; CDR3 protein: CASSTSSGPSSYNEQFF; CDR3 DNA: TGTGCCAGTAGTACCTCAAGCGGCCCAAGCTCCTACAATGAGCAGTTCTTC
J gene: TRBJ2-7; V gene: TRBV5-4; clone size: -; D gene: TRBD1; CDR3 protein: CASSLAPATGVYEQYF; CDR3 DNA: TGTGCCAGCAGCTTGGCCCCTGCGACAGGGGTTTACGAGCAGTACTTC
J gene: TRBJ1-5; V gene: TRBV3-1/TRBV3-2; clone size: -; D gene: -; CDR3 protein: CASSQGGPGSGQPQHF; CDR3 DNA: TGTGCCAGCAGCCAAGGGGGTCCGGGCTCGGGTCAGCCCCAGCATTTT
J gene: TRBJ1-4; V gene: TRBV5-1; clone size: -; D gene: -; CDR3 protein: CASSLDRYNEKLFF; CDR3 DNA: TGCGCCAGCAGCTTGGACAGATATAATGAAAAACTGTTTTTT
J gene: TRBJ2-7; V gene: TRBV6-1; clone size: -; D gene: -; CDR3 protein: CASCEATTRVSEQYF; CDR3 DNA: TGTGCCAGCTGTGAAGCGACGACTCGGGTCTCCGAGCAGTACTTC
J gene: TRBJ1-1; V gene: TRBV27; clone size: -; D gene: -; CDR3 protein: CASSPRQNLNTEAFF; CDR3 DNA: TGTGCCAGCAGTCCAAGACAGAACTTGAACACTGAAGCTTTCTTT
J gene: TRBJ2-7; V gene: TRBV15; clone size: -; D gene: -; CDR3 protein: CATSRDTGAGEQYF; CDR3 DNA: TGTGCCACCAGCAGAGACACGGGAGCTGGCGAGCAGTACTTC